One and the same sample provided the 9 T cell receptor beta chains below, sequenced in a study of cytomegalovirus exposure and HLA in healthy donors. The primer mix had 60 Vbeta and 13 Jbeta primers. Using immunoSEQ multiplex PCR, the repertoire was profiled, and TCRdb retains in-frame clones only, with some absent. The data show some 140,000 clones, with roughly 79% seen just once and approximately 0.9% held by the top ten. The sample comprised PBMCs. The receptor source for this set is a man between 18 and 35 years old in good health and CMV-seronegative.

The chain combines TRBV25-1 with TRBJ2-7; 8 bases are a match to TRBD1. V shed 4 bases, J shed 5 bases, and the junction held 1 base outside the gene matches. The V gene's germline CDR1 is MGHDK and CDR2 SYGVNS. The CDR3 length is 12 residues. CDR3 sequence (DNA): TGTGCCAGCAGTGTCAGGGGGCACGAGCAGTACTTC. It codes for CASSVRGHEQYF.

The rearrangement uses TRBV7-9 and TRBJ2-1; 8 nucleotides match TRBD1. With 4 bases clipped from V and 2 bases from J, the junction kept 1 base outside the gene matches. CDR3 size: 14 residues. Germline CDR1 SEHNR, CDR2 FQNEAQ (reference sequence). The CDR3 here is CASSSGQAYNEQFF. CDR3 in DNA: TGTGCCAGCAGCTCGGGACAGGCCTACAATGAGCAGTTCTTC.

The CDR3 is CASSIVGQDGYTF. The CDR3 DNA is TGTGCCAGTAGTATAGTCGGACAGGATGGCTACACCTTC. The rearrangement joins TRBV19 to TRBJ1-2, with 7 bases that match TRBD1. V shed 1 base, J shed 6 bases, and the junction held 2 bases outside the gene matches. This CDR3 comprises 13 residues. CDR1 is LNHDA, CDR2 SQIVND, per germline (reference sequence).

In this sample, this clone turned up a few times. The chain combines TRBV2 with TRBJ2-7; D unclear. The CDR3 has 11 amino acids. The V end lost 6 bases, the J end lost 0 bases, and 3 bases lay between the germline ends. Germline CDR1 and CDR2: SNHLY and FYNNEI. The CDR3 DNA is TGTGCCAGCAGCTACTCCTACGAGCAGTACTTC. It yields the protein CASSYSYEQYF.

This clone is a singleton in its sample. The chain has TRBV9 and TRBJ2-7; the match to TRBD2 covers 9 bases. Germline loops: CDR1 SGDLS, CDR2 YYNGEE. V trimming: 4 bases; J trimming: 3 bases; junction bases outside the gene matches: 8. The CDR3 sequence is 15 residues long. The CDR3 is CASSPRGGARYEQYF. CDR3 DNA sequence: TGTGCCAGCAGCCCCCGCGGGGGGGCACGCTACGAGCAGTACTTC.

The V call is TRBV4-3, the J call TRBJ1-2; TRBD1 is a possible D gene (5 bases). Between the trimmed V and J ends, which lost 1 base and 0 bases, there was a span of 12 bases. This CDR3 comprises 16 residues. Per germline, CDR1 LGHNA and CDR2 YSLEER. The CDR3: CASSQGGGMANYGYTF. CDR3 nucleotide sequence: TGCGCCAGCAGCCAAGGGGGGGGTATGGCTAACTATGGCTACACCTTC.

The chain is built from TRBV5-6 and TRBJ2-7, with D possibly being TRBD2 (6 bases). V was cut by 0 bases and J by 1 base, with 11 bases left in between. The germline V gene has CDR1 SGHDT and CDR2 YYEEEE. This CDR3 has 15 residues. CDR3 nucleotides: TGTGCCAGCAGCTTGGTGCAGGGAGGATCCTACGAGCAGTACTTC. Residues: CASSLVQGGSYEQYF.

The J gene is TRBJ1-2, the V gene TRBV5-1; TRBD1 is a possible D gene (5 bases). Germline V gene sequence: CDR1 SGHRS, CDR2 YFSETQ. V shed 4 bases and J shed 3 bases, with 13 bases lying between them. CDR3 length: 14 amino acids. CDR3 sequence (DNA): TGCGCCAGCAGCGTGCAGGGTTTAGACTATGGCTACACCTTC. It yields the protein CASSVQGLDYGYTF.

The genes are TRBV15 and TRBJ2-2; 8 positions match TRBD1. The CDR3 is made up of 16 amino acids. Germline-derived CDR1 and CDR2 are LNHNV and YYDKDF (reference sequence). V lost 4 bases, J lost 4 bases, and 8 bases stayed unmatched. The CDR3 coding sequence is TGTGCCACCAGCATTGGACAGGGAAAAATCACCGGGGAGCTGTTTTTT. Protein product: CATSIGQGKITGELFF.